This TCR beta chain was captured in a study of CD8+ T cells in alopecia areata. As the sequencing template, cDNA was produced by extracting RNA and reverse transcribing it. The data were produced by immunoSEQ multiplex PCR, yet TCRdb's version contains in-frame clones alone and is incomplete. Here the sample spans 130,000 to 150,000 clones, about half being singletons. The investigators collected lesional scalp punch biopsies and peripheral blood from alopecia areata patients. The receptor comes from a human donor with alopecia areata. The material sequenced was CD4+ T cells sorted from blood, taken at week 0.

The CDR3 loop reads CASSPPLSAAARFF. The DNA of the CDR3 is TGTGCCAGCTCACCACCTCTGTCCGCGGCGGCGCGGTTCTTC. V and J are TRBV18 and TRBJ2-1; D is unclear. V lost 0 bases and J lost 15, with 18 bases in between. The CDR3 has 14 amino acids. Germline V gene sequence: CDR1 KGHSH, CDR2 LQKENI.